The 30 T cell receptor beta chains listed next were all sequenced from one sample in a study of cytomegalovirus exposure and HLA in healthy donors. The PCR used 60 Vbeta and 13 Jbeta primers. Here immunoSEQ multiplex PCR was the method, and the copy in TCRdb shows in-frame clones only, minus some. The sample includes approximately 150,000 clones, roughly 74% of them seen just once. Sequenced: PBMCs. These receptors all come from a male donor in good health and CMV-seronegative.

The CDR3 region has the DNA TGTGCCAGCAGCCAGGTTGGACAGAGCTACAATGAGCAGTTCTTC. Encoded protein: CASSQVGQSYNEQFF. The rearrangement links TRBV5-8 to TRBJ2-1; TRBD1 is a possible D gene (6 bases). This CDR3 is 15 amino acids long. Trimming removed 4 bases at V and 3 bases at J, with 14 bases between. CDR1 SGHTS and CDR2 YDEGEE come from the germline V gene.

V is TRBV2 and J is TRBJ2-2; 11 bases fit TRBD2. This CDR3 has 15 amino acids. The trim removed 6 bases at V and 8 bases at J, leaving 8 bases unmatched. CDR1 is SNHLY and CDR2 is FYNNEI in the germline V gene. CDR3 bases: TGTGCCAGCAGATTAACTAGCGGGGGCGGAGGGGAGCTGTTTTTT. This sequence encodes CASRLTSGGGGELFF. Full variable domain (rest looked up from reference TRBV2 and TRBJ2-2): EPEVTQTPSHQVTQMGQEVILRCVPISNHLYFYWYRQILGQKVEFLVSFYNNEISEKSEIFDDQFSVERPDGSNFTLKIRSTKLEDSAMYFCASRLTSGGGGELFFGEGSRLTVL.

This rearrangement joins TRBV19 to TRBJ2-1; D is ambiguous. CDR1 and CDR2 from the germline V gene are LNHDA and SQIVND (reference sequence). The V end was cut by 10 bases, the J end by 5 bases, with 21 bases between. The CDR3 runs 15 residues. For the CDR3, the DNA is TGTGCCACCGAAAGACACGGCCCGAGTAACAATGAGCAGTTCTTC. Translated, it gives CATERHGPSNNEQFF.

J is TRBJ1-2 and V is TRBV7-6, with a weak D call TRBD1 (5 bases). V lost 5 bases to trimming and J lost 4 bases, with 11 bases between them. Germline CDR1 is SGHVS and CDR2 is FNYEAQ. This CDR3 comprises 13 residues. CDR3 sequence reads: CASSRDLRYGYTF. The CDR3 DNA is TGTGCCAGCAGCAGGGACTTGCGCTATGGCTACACCTTC.

V is TRBV6-1 and J is TRBJ2-4; perhaps TRBD2 as D (5 bases). CDR1 and CDR2 from the germline V gene are MNHNS and SASEGT. V lost 9 bases and J 5 bases, leaving 17 bases between the germline ends. The CDR3 sequence is 14 residues long. CDR3 sequence (DNA): TGTGCCAGTCACTTCGGCGGGCCACAAAACATTCAGTACTTC. Its translation is CASHFGGPQNIQYF.

The J gene is TRBJ2-7, the V gene TRBV19, with 7 bases that match TRBD2. The CDR3 has 14 amino acids. Germline CDR1 LNHDA, CDR2 SQIVND (reference sequence). The ends lost 3 bases at V and 3 bases at J; junction bases unmatched: 5. The CDR3 protein is CASSIGTGGYEQYF. In nucleotides, the CDR3 is TGTGCCAGTAGTATCGGCACGGGAGGCTACGAGCAGTACTTC.

This chain connects TRBV7-9 to TRBJ1-1, with D unresolved. The germline V gene has CDR1 SEHNR and CDR2 FQNEAQ (reference sequence). Between the trimmed V and J ends, which lost 1 base and 5 bases, there was a span of 8 bases. The length of the CDR3 is 13 residues. The DNA of the CDR3 is TGTGCCAGCAGCTTAGGAGAGGTGACTGAAGCTTTCTTT. The encoded protein is CASSLGEVTEAFF.

This clone is a singleton in its sample. The J gene is TRBJ2-2, the V gene TRBV6-5, with TRBD1 matching 7 bases. The V gene's germline CDR1 is MNHEY and CDR2 SVGAGI. V trimming: 7 bases; J trimming: 2 bases; junction bases outside the gene matches: 7. The CDR3 is 15 amino acids. CDR3 nucleotide sequence: TGTGCCAGCAATCCTGGGACAGTTAACACCGGGGAGCTGTTTTTT. Its protein product is CASNPGTVNTGELFF.

The CDR3 spells CASSSGQGTSPLHF. The CDR3 DNA reads TGCGCCAGCAGCTCGGGACAGGGAACTTCACCCCTCCACTTT. The gene calls are TRBV5-1 and TRBJ1-6, with 9 bases lining up with TRBD1. This CDR3 region has 14 residues. Losses at the gene ends were 3 bases for V and 9 bases for J; bases not matched to a gene: 4. Looked up from germline, CDR1 is SGHRS and CDR2 is YFSETQ.

The chain carries TRBV15 and TRBJ1-5; a weak D match, TRBD1 (5 bases). Looked up from germline, CDR1 is LNHNV and CDR2 is YYDKDF (reference sequence). The CDR3 is 14 residues long. Between the trimmed V and J ends, which lost 3 bases and 4 bases, there was a span of 10 bases. CDR3 nucleotide sequence: TGTGCCACCAGCAGGACAGCCCATAATCAGCCCCAGCATTTT. Protein: CATSRTAHNQPQHF.

V and J are TRBV5-4 and TRBJ2-1; D may be TRBD2 (5 bases). Trimming removed 4 bases from V and 5 bases from J, with 19 bases in between. The CDR3 sequence is 16 residues long. CDR1 SGHNT and CDR2 YYREEE come from the germline V gene (reference sequence). The DNA of the CDR3 is TGTGCCAGCAGCCCCATTGCCGGACTCTTAAACAATGAGCAGTTCTTC. Translation: CASSPIAGLLNNEQFF. Full variable domain (rest looked up from reference TRBV5-4 and TRBJ2-1): ETGVTQSPTHLIKTRGQQVTLRCSSQSGHNTVSWYQQALGQGPQFIFQYYREEENGRGNFPPRFSGLQFPNYSSELNVNALELDDSALYLCASSPIAGLLNNEQFFGPGTRLTVL.

The table lists this clone with a count of one. V usage is TRBV6-1 and J usage is TRBJ1-5; tentative D call: TRBD1 (5 bases). This CDR3 comprises 14 residues. The V and J ends lost 3 bases and 5 bases respectively, with 11 bases between them. Looked up from germline, CDR1 is MNHNS and CDR2 is SASEGT. The CDR3 DNA reads TGTGCCAGCAGTGATGGCACAGGCTATCAGCCCCAGCATTTT. This encodes CASSDGTGYQPQHF.

The chain couples TRBV30 to TRBJ2-3; TRBD2 matches 9 bases. The CDR3 has 14 residues. The trim removed 4 bases at V and 6 bases at J, leaving 8 bases unmatched. CDR1 is GTSNPN and CDR2 is SVGIG in the germline V gene (reference sequence). In DNA form, the CDR3 reads TGTGCCTGGACAGGTAGCGGGAGTGGGGATACGCAGTATTTT. It yields the protein CAWTGSGSGDTQYF.

The chain joins TRBV7-7 to TRBJ1-3; D is ambiguous. This CDR3 spans 13 amino acids. V was clipped by 5 bases and J by 0 bases, with 5 bases between them. Germline V gives CDR1 SSHAT, CDR2 FNYEAQ (reference sequence). CDR3 nucleotides: TGTGCCAGCAGCCCATCCTCTGGAAACACCATATATTTT. It translates to CASSPSSGNTIYF. The full variable domain, completed using reference TRBV7-7 and TRBJ1-3, is GAGVSQSPRYKVTKRGQDVTLRCDPISSHATLYWYQQALGQGPEFLTYFNYEAQPDKSGLPSDRFSAERPEGSISTLTIQRTEQRDSAMYRCASSPSSGNTIYFGEGSWLTVV.

The gene calls are TRBV18 and TRBJ2-2; D is possibly TRBD1 (6 bases). Between the trimmed V and J ends, which lost 1 base and 3 bases, there was a span of 12 bases. Germline V gives CDR1 KGHSH, CDR2 LQKENI. The CDR3 contains 16 residues. The CDR3 loop is CASSPLRGWDTGELFF. The CDR3, as DNA: TGTGCCAGCTCACCACTCAGGGGATGGGACACCGGGGAGCTGTTTTTT.

CDR3 amino acids: CASSGSGFNTEAFF. The DNA for the CDR3 is TGTGCCAGCAGTGGGTCCGGGTTTAACACTGAAGCTTTCTTT. The chain recombines TRBV25-1 with TRBJ1-1; no clear D. The ends were cut back, 4 bases at V and 2 bases at J, with 11 bases in the middle. The length of the CDR3 is 14 residues. Germline lookup yields CDR1 MGHDK and CDR2 SYGVNS.

The genes are TRBV7-2 and TRBJ2-3; maybe TRBD2 (5 bases). Between the trimmed V and J ends, which lost 3 bases and 0 bases, there was a span of 22 bases. This CDR3 comprises 19 residues. Germline V gene data show CDR1 as SGHTA and CDR2 as FQGNSA. For the CDR3, the DNA is TGTGCCAGCAGCTTGGACTGGGCCCCTTTGTCGACTAGCACAGATACGCAGTATTTT. Translating gives CASSLDWAPLSTSTDTQYF.

This clone turned up a few times. The chain employs TRBV5-4 and TRBJ1-2, with D tentatively TRBD1 (5 bases). From germline, CDR1 is SGHNT and CDR2 YYREEE (reference sequence). The ends were cut back, 3 bases at V and 4 bases at J, with 19 bases in the middle. The CDR3 extends over 16 amino acids. CDR3 loop: CASSSGTVGQGYGYTF. In DNA form, the CDR3 reads TGTGCCAGCAGCTCGGGTACGGTCGGGCAGGGCTATGGCTACACCTTC.

This rearrangement joins TRBV18 to TRBJ1-3; D perhaps matches TRBD1 (6 bases). Between the trimmed V and J ends, which lost 5 bases and 2 bases, there was a span of 13 bases. The CDR3 has 15 amino acids. Germline CDR1 KGHSH, CDR2 LQKENI. In DNA form, the CDR3 reads TGTGCCAGCTCAAGCGGAGGGGGGGCTGGAAACACCATATATTTT. Translated, it gives CASSSGGGAGNTIYF.

V is TRBV15 and J is TRBJ2-3; the match to TRBD2 covers 8 bases. CDR3 length: 16 amino acids. Unmatched junction bases numbered 2, after V lost 0 bases and J lost 0 bases. In germline, CDR1 is LNHNV, CDR2 YYDKDF (reference sequence). CDR3 in DNA: TGTGCCACCAGCAGAGAGGCTAGCGGGAGCACAGATACGCAGTATTTT. This gives the protein CATSREASGSTDTQYF.

The chain employs TRBV14 and TRBJ1-2; a weak D match, TRBD1 (6 bases). The germline CDR1 and CDR2 sequences are SGHDN and FVKESK. This CDR3 has 13 residues. The V end lost 4 bases, the J end lost 3 bases, and 9 bases lay between the germline ends. The CDR3 protein is CASSPDSYYGYTF. DNA of the CDR3: TGTGCCAGCAGCCCGGACAGTTACTATGGCTACACCTTC.

The V call is TRBV7-2, the J call TRBJ2-5; 13 bases agree with TRBD2. CDR1 and CDR2 from the germline V gene are SGHTA and FQGNSA. The CDR3 sequence is 15 residues long. The junction had 2 bases not matched to a gene; V was cut back by 2 bases and J by 5 bases. The chain's CDR3 is CASSLTSGRGETQYF. In DNA form, the CDR3 reads TGTGCCAGCAGCTTAACTAGCGGGAGGGGGGAGACCCAGTACTTC.

This sequence joins TRBV28 and TRBJ2-7; TRBD2 matches 7 bases. Germline V CDR1 and CDR2: MDHEN, SYDVKM. J was trimmed by 3 bases and V by 4 bases; bases with no gene match: 9. The CDR3 runs to 15 residues. Written as DNA, the CDR3 is TGTGCCAGCAGTTCCACAAGCGGGACCCTCTACGAGCAGTACTTC. Its translation is CASSSTSGTLYEQYF.

This clone was recorded a few times. DNA of the CDR3: TGTGCCAGCAGTCCGAACACAGGCACGGGCACTGAAGCTTTCTTT. Its translation: CASSPNTGTGTEAFF. The chain recombines TRBV6-5 with TRBJ1-1; D perhaps matches TRBD1 (5 bases). V was cut by 5 bases and J by 4 bases, with 17 bases left in between. The CDR3 is 15 residues long. Per germline, CDR1 MNHEY and CDR2 SVGAGI.

J is TRBJ2-1 and V is TRBV15, with 8 bases that match TRBD2. Trimming removed 3 bases from V and 5 bases from J; junction bases left unmatched: 3. Looked up from germline, CDR1 is LNHNV and CDR2 is YYDKDF (reference sequence). The CDR3 is 14 residues long. The CDR3 is CATSRGTRHNEQFF. DNA for the CDR3: TGTGCCACCAGCAGGGGGACTAGGCACAATGAGCAGTTCTTC.

This clone was detected once. The rearrangement links TRBV13 to TRBJ1-2; D is perhaps TRBD1 (6 bases). V lost 0 bases to trimming and J lost 7 bases, with 12 bases between them. Per the germline V gene, CDR1 is PRHDT and CDR2 is FYEKMQ (reference sequence). There are 14 residues in the CDR3. CDR3 sequence: CASSLGEAGAGYTF. Written as DNA, the CDR3 is TGTGCCAGCAGCTTAGGGGAAGCAGGGGCTGGCTACACCTTC.

This clone has just one count. The rearrangement joins TRBV27 to TRBJ2-7; 9 positions agree with TRBD2. The ends lost 4 bases at V and 2 bases at J; junction bases unmatched: 3. CDR1 is MNHEY, CDR2 SMNVEV, per germline (reference sequence). The CDR3 has 14 residues. CDR3 in amino acids: CASSWTSATYEQYF. CDR3 sequence (DNA): TGTGCCAGCAGTTGGACTAGCGCCACCTACGAGCAGTACTTC.

The chain employs TRBV4-1 and TRBJ1-1; 10 bases are shared with TRBD1. CDR1 and CDR2 (germline): MGHRA, YSYEKL. CDR3 size: 20 residues. V was clipped by 1 base and J by 8 bases; unmatched bases: 22. CDR3 sequence (DNA): TGCGCCAGCAGCCAAGGCAAGGCCGTCCCATCGACAGGGGGCCGGGGAGAAGCTTTCTTT. It encodes CASSQGKAVPSTGGRGEAFF.

The rearrangement joins TRBV15 to TRBJ2-3; D might be TRBD2 (6 bases). The V gene's germline CDR1 is LNHNV and CDR2 YYDKDF (reference sequence). V lost 0 bases and J lost 0, with 10 bases in between. The CDR3 totals 16 residues. The CDR3 sequence: CATSRDRGASTDTQYF. Written as DNA, the CDR3 is TGTGCCACCAGCAGAGATCGCGGGGCAAGCACAGATACGCAGTATTTT.

This clone was recorded a few times. The V call is TRBV7-9, the J call TRBJ1-4, with D maybe TRBD1 (5 bases). The germline CDR1 and CDR2 sequences are SEHNR and FQNEAQ (reference sequence). Trimming shortened V by 5 bases and J by 7 bases, and 14 bases separated the two germline ends. The CDR3 extends over 14 amino acids. The CDR3: CASSTRGGGEKLFF. As DNA, the CDR3 is TGTGCCAGCAGCACTAGGGGAGGCGGTGAAAAACTGTTTTTT.